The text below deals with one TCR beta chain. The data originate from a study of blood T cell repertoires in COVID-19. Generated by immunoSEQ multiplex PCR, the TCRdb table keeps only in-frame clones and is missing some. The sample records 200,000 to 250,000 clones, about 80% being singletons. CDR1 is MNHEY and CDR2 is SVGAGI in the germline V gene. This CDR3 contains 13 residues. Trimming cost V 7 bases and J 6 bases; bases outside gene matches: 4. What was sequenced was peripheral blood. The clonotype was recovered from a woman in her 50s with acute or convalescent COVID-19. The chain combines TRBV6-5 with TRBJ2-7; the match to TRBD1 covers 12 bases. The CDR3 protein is CASKGQGAGEQYF. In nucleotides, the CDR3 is TGTGCCAGCAAGGGACAGGGGGCTGGCGAGCAGTACTTC.